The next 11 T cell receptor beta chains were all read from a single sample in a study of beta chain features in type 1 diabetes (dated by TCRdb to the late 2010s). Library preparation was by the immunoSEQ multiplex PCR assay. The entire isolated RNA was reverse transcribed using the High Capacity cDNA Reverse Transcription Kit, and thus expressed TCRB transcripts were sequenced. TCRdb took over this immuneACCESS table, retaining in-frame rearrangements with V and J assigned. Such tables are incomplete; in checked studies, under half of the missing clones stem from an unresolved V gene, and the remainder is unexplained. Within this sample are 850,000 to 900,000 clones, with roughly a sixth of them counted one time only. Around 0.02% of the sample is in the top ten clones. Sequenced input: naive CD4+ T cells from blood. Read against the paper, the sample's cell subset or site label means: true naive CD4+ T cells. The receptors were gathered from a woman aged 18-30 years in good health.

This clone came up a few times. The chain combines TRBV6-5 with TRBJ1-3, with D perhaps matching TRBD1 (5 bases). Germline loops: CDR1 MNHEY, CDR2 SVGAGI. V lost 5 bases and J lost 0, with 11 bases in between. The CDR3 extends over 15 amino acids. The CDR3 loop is CASSREGNSGNTIYF. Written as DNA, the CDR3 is TGTGCCAGCAGTCGGGAGGGGAACTCTGGAAACACCATATATTTT.

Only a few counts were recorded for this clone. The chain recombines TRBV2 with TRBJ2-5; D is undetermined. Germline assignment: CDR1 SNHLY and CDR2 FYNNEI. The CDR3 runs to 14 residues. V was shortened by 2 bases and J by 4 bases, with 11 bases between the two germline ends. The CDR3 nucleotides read TGTGCCAGCAGTGAATGGGTTAGCTTAGAGACCCAGTACTTC. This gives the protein CASSEWVSLETQYF.

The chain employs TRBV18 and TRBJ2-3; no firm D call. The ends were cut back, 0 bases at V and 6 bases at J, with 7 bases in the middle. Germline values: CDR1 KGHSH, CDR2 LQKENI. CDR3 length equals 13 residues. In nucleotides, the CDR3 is TGTGCCAGCTCACCACCCGAAAGGGATACGCAGTATTTT. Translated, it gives CASSPPERDTQYF. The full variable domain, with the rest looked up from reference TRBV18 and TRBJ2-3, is NAGVMQNPRHLVRRRGQEARLRCSPMKGHSHVYWYRQLPEEGLKFMVYLQKENIIDESGMPKERFSAEFPKEGPSILRIQQVVRGDSAAYFCASSPPERDTQYFGPGTRLTVL.

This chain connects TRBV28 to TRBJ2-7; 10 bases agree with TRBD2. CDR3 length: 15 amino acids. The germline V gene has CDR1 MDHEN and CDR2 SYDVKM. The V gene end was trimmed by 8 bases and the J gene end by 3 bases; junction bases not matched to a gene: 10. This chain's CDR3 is CASYAAGGPDYEQYF. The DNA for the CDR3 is TGTGCCAGCTATGCAGCGGGAGGGCCGGACTACGAGCAGTACTTC.

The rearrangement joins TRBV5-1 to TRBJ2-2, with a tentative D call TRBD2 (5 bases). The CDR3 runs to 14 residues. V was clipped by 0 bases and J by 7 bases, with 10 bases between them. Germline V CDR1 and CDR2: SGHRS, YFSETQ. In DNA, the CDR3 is TGCGCCAGCAGCTTGGTGCGGACTCGCGGGGAGCTGTTTTTT. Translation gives CASSLVRTRGELFF.

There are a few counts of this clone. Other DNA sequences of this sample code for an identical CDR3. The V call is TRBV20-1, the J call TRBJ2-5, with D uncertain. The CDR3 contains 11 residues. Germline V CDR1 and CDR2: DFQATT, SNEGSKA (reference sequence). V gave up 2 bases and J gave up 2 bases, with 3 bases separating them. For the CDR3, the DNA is TGCAGTGCTAGAAGGCAAGAGACCCAGTACTTC. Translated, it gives CSARRQETQYF.

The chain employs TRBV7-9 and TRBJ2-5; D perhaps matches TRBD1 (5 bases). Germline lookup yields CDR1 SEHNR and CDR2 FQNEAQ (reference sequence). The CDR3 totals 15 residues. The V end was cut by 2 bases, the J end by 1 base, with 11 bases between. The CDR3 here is CASSLLVTAQETQYF. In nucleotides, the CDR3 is TGTGCCAGCAGCTTACTTGTGACAGCCCAAGAGACCCAGTACTTC.

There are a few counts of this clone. This chain's CDR3 is CASGAGLETQYF. In nucleotides, the CDR3 is TGTGCCAGCGGGGCCGGATTAGAGACCCAGTACTTC. J is TRBJ2-5 and V is TRBV2; D possibly corresponds to TRBD1 (5 bases). The V and J ends lost 8 bases and 4 bases respectively, with 11 bases between them. The CDR3 totals 12 residues. CDR1 and CDR2 (germline): SNHLY, FYNNEI.

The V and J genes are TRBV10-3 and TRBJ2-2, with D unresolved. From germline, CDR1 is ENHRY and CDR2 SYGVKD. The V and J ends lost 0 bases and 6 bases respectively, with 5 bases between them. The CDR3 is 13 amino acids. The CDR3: CAISESLAGELFF. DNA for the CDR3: TGTGCCATCAGTGAGTCGTTGGCCGGGGAGCTGTTTTTT.

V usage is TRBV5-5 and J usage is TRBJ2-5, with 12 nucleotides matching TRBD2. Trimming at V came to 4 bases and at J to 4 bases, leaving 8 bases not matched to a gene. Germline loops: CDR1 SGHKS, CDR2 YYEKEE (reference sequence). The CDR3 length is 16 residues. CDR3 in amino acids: CASSPGLAGTGETQYF. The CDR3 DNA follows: TGTGCCAGCAGCCCTGGACTAGCGGGAACCGGAGAGACCCAGTACTTC.

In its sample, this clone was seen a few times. CDR3 sequence: CASSSGPETQYF. The CDR3, as DNA: TGTGCCAGCAGTTCAGGTCCGGAGACCCAGTACTTC. The chain recombines TRBV6-6 with TRBJ2-5; D is ambiguous. The CDR3 sequence is 12 residues long. The V gene lost 4 bases and the J gene lost 5 bases, with 8 bases spanning the gap. Germline CDR1 reads MNHNY; CDR2 reads SVGAGI (reference sequence).